This TCR beta chain was recorded in a study of shared clonotypes between healthy human individuals. The CDR3 covers 14 residues. With 5 bases removed from V and 2 bases from J, the gap between germline ends came to 11 bases. Germline CDR1 MRHNA, CDR2 SNTAGT. The method was immunoSEQ multiplex PCR; TCRdb's version includes in-frame clones alone and lacks a portion of them. The table lists about 490,000 clones, 65% to 80% of them singletons, with about 12% in the top ten. This clone was counted ten times or more. This rearrangement joins TRBV6-4 to TRBJ2-3, with D maybe TRBD2 (6 bases). This clonotype originated in a woman in her thirties or forties in good health. Some clones in this sample may be carry-over from other donors' samples. Sequenced input: PBMCs. The CDR3, as DNA: TGTGCCAGCAGTACGGGAGCCCCCACAGATACGCAGTATTTT. Its translation is CASSTGAPTDTQYF.